A single sample is the source of the 27 T cell receptor beta chains below, sequenced in a study of identical twins. Each CDR3 protein is one row after TCRdb ran MiXCR on the 5' RACE reads. The sample has about 520,000 distinct CDR3 sequences, about 20% seen once. These same records also appear under a second study, on T cells expressing NK-cell markers.

Material for sequencing was CD4+ T cells sorted from blood. These receptors all stem from a woman aged 18-29 years in good health.

This clonotype was counted a few times. The rearrangement uses TRBV28 and TRBJ1-2; D remains unclear. Germline V gives CDR1 MDHEN, CDR2 SYDVKM. The CDR3 is 13 amino acids. Trimming cost V 6 bases and J 3 bases, with 11 bases left between them. As DNA, the CDR3 is TGTGCCAGCAGGCCTACCGAATACTATGGCTACACCTTC. Translation: CASRPTEYYGYTF.

V usage is TRBV12-5 and J usage is TRBJ1-2; D call uncertain. The CDR3 contains 12 residues. CDR1 LGHNT and CDR2 FRNRAP come from the germline V gene. V dropped 3 bases and J dropped 5 bases, with 7 bases sitting between them. CDR3 in DNA: TGTGCTAGTGGTTTTCCCACGTATGGCTACACCTTC. Amino acids: CASGFPTYGYTF.

The V gene is TRBV2, the J gene TRBJ1-2; D unresolved. The CDR3 loop spans 13 amino acids. The V gene's germline CDR1 is SNHLY and CDR2 FYNNEI. Between the trimmed V and J ends, which lost 5 bases and 4 bases, there was a span of 11 bases. The CDR3 DNA is TGTGCCAGCAGTCCGGACGGAGGCTATGGCTACACCTTC. It specifies CASSPDGGYGYTF.

This chain connects TRBV4-1 to TRBJ1-2, with 7 bases lining up with TRBD1. The junction had 6 bases not matched to a gene; V was cut back by 4 bases and J by 4 bases. The CDR3 spans 14 residues. Germline CDR1 is MGHRA and CDR2 is YSYEKL. The CDR3 DNA sequence: TGCGCCAGCAGCCCCCAGACAGGGATCTATGGCTACACCTTC. It yields the protein CASSPQTGIYGYTF.

The J gene is TRBJ2-2, the V gene TRBV9, with 8 bases that match TRBD2. With 4 bases clipped from V and 5 bases from J, the junction kept 7 bases outside the gene matches. CDR1 and CDR2 (germline): SGDLS, YYNGEE. CDR3 length equals 15 residues. The DNA for the CDR3 is TGTGCCAGCAGCATCAGCGGGAGTGGTACCGGGGAGCTGTTTTTT. Translated: CASSISGSGTGELFF. The full variable domain, its missing parts supplied by reference TRBV9 and TRBJ2-2, is DSGVTQTPKHLITATGQRVTLRCSPRSGDLSVYWYQQSLDQGLQFLIQYYNGEERAKGNILERFSAQQFPDLHSELNLSSLELGDSALYFCASSISGSGTGELFFGEGSRLTVL.

This chain joins TRBV12-3 or TRBV12-4 and TRBJ1-5, with unresolved D. The CDR3 contains 13 residues. With 1 base removed from V and 7 bases from J, the gap between germline ends came to 8 bases. The CDR3 coding sequence is TGTGCCAGCAGTTTAGAGGTATACCAGCCCCAGCATTTT. Protein product: CASSLEVYQPQHF.

This clonotype has a count of ten or more. The chain has TRBV20-1 and TRBJ2-3, with D maybe TRBD1 (7 bases). This CDR3 comprises 16 residues. Germline CDR1 reads DFQATT; CDR2 reads SNEGSKA (reference sequence). V lost 0 bases and J 2 bases, leaving 15 bases between the germline ends. CDR3 bases: TGCAGTGCTAGAGACGCGGGACAGTCCGTCACAGATACGCAGTATTTT. Protein product: CSARDAGQSVTDTQYF.

This clonotype has at least ten counts. The rearrangement links TRBV7-9 to TRBJ1-2; D perhaps matches TRBD1 (5 bases). The CDR3 is made up of 15 amino acids. Trimming pared 5 bases from V and 2 bases from J, leaving 15 bases between. CDR1 and CDR2 from the germline V gene are SEHNR and FQNEAQ (reference sequence). This chain's CDR3 is CASSPLDRDNYGYTF. The CDR3 coding sequence is TGTGCCAGCAGCCCCCTGGACCGGGACAACTATGGCTACACCTTC. Full variable domain (outside the CDR3, taken from reference TRBV7-9 and TRBJ1-2): DTGVSQNPRHKITKRGQNVTFRCDPISEHNRLYWYRQTLGQGPEFLTYFQNEAQLEKSRLLSDRFSAERPKGSFSTLEIQRTEQGDSAMYLCASSPLDRDNYGYTFGSGTRLTVV.

The rearrangement links TRBV6-5 to TRBJ2-5; D remains ambiguous. Trimming pared 4 bases from V and 0 bases from J, leaving 6 bases between. CDR1 is MNHEY, CDR2 SVGAGI, per germline. The CDR3 contains 13 residues. The DNA for the CDR3 is TGTGCCAGCAGTTCCCCGTACCAAGAGACCCAGTACTTC. Translating gives CASSSPYQETQYF.

V gene TRBV20-1 combines with J gene TRBJ2-1, with D tentatively TRBD1 or TRBD2 (6 bases each). With 2 bases removed from V and 5 bases from J, the gap between germline ends came to 19 bases. Per the germline V gene, CDR1 is DFQATT and CDR2 is SNEGSKA (reference sequence). CDR3 length: 16 amino acids. In DNA, the CDR3 is TGCAGTGCTAGACCGGGGGCCTTTGTGGAAAACAATGAGCAGTTCTTC. Translation: CSARPGAFVENNEQFF.

This clonotype was recorded once. CDR3 amino acids: CASSGAGQFF. The CDR3 DNA reads as TGTGCCAGCAGCGGAGCGGGCCAGTTCTTC. The J gene is TRBJ2-1, the V gene TRBV11-3, with D possibly being TRBD2 (6 bases). CDR3 length equals 10 residues. The V end was cut by 5 bases, the J end by 13 bases, with 9 bases between. CDR1 is SGHNT and CDR2 is YENEEA in the germline V gene.

V and J are TRBV6-1 and TRBJ2-7; 11 nucleotides line up with TRBD2. This CDR3 contains 16 residues. Germline CDR1 and CDR2: MNHNS and SASEGT. The V segment lost 6 bases and the J segment 5 bases; nucleotides outside the gene matches: 12. As DNA, the CDR3 is TGTGCCAGCAGCCAGATTAGCGGGGGGGCGTTTCACGAGCAGTACTTC. Protein product: CASSQISGGAFHEQYF.

This clonotype came up a few times. J is TRBJ2-1 and V is TRBV5-5, with 7 bases fitting TRBD1. The CDR3 totals 15 residues. The V gene's germline CDR1 is SGHKS and CDR2 YYEKEE (reference sequence). V lost 3 bases to trimming and J lost 9 bases; unmatched junction nucleotides: 12. The CDR3 DNA reads TGTGCCAGCAGCTCACGACAGGGTGTGAGGGGTGAGCAGTTCTTC. It encodes CASSSRQGVRGEQFF. Looking up the rest from reference TRBV5-5 and TRBJ2-1 gives the full variable domain: DAGVTQSPTHLIKTRGQQVTLRCSPISGHKSVSWYQQVLGQGPQFIFQYYEKEERGRGNFPDRFSARQFPNYSSELNVNALLLGDSALYLCASSSRQGVRGEQFFGPGTRLTVL.

This clonotype was counted only a few times. The chain joins TRBV4-3 to TRBJ1-1; possibly TRBD1 for D (6 bases). This CDR3 is built from 15 residues. V was clipped by 4 bases and J by 6 bases, with 18 bases between them. Germline V gene sequence: CDR1 LGHNA, CDR2 YSLEER. The CDR3 DNA reads TGCGCCAGCAGCCGCGGACAGCTCTTTTCCTCTGAAGCTTTCTTT. Its protein product is CASSRGQLFSSEAFF.

This clonotype was observed a few times. The chain uses TRBV2 and TRBJ2-6; TRBD2 is a possible D gene (6 bases). This CDR3 comprises 17 residues. Trimming took 6 bases from V and 0 from J, leaving 15 bases between them. Looked up from germline, CDR1 is SNHLY and CDR2 is FYNNEI. In DNA, the CDR3 is TGTGCCAGCAGGAGTTGGCGGGATCACTCTGGGGCCAACGTCCTGACTTTC. Encoded protein: CASRSWRDHSGANVLTF.

This clonotype was detected a few times. The rearrangement links TRBV9 to TRBJ2-1; 9 bases align to TRBD2. The CDR3 extends over 15 amino acids. Germline V gene data show CDR1 as SGDLS and CDR2 as YYNGEE. The V segment lost 9 bases and the J segment 7 bases; nucleotides outside the gene matches: 14. CDR3 in amino acids: CATTTGGLALNEQFF. CDR3 bases: TGTGCCACCACCACGGGAGGACTAGCGTTGAATGAGCAGTTCTTC.

J is TRBJ2-7 and V is TRBV10-1; no reliable D call. Trimming stripped 0 bases from V and 7 bases from J, with 10 bases between. In germline, CDR1 is WNHNN, CDR2 SYGVQD (reference sequence). This CDR3 region has 13 residues. The DNA of the CDR3 is TGCGCCAGCAGTGAGTCCCCCCTGGGAGAGCAGTACTTC. Encoded protein: CASSESPLGEQYF.

The chain links TRBV19 to TRBJ1-1; no reliable D call. This CDR3 region has 13 residues. V lost 4 bases and J 11 bases, leaving 17 bases between the germline ends. Germline-derived CDR1 and CDR2 are LNHDA and SQIVND (reference sequence). The CDR3 region is CASSKDRRIVAFF. CDR3 bases: TGTGCCAGTAGTAAGGACCGGCGGATTGTGGCTTTCTTT.

This chain connects TRBV20-1 to TRBJ2-3; D may be TRBD2 (5 bases). V lost 3 bases to trimming and J lost 2 bases, with 9 bases between them. Germline loops: CDR1 DFQATT, CDR2 SNEGSKA (reference sequence). This CDR3 contains 13 residues. CDR3 residues: CSASGEYTDTQYF. CDR3 bases: TGCAGTGCTAGCGGGGAGTACACAGATACGCAGTATTTT.

The V gene is TRBV11-2, the J gene TRBJ2-3; a possible D gene is TRBD2 (6 bases). The CDR3 covers 14 residues. V was clipped by 4 bases and J by 5 bases, with 13 bases between them. Germline CDR1 SGHAT, CDR2 FQNNGV. The CDR3 coding sequence is TGTGCCAGCAGCTACACGGGAGTTGTAGATACGCAGTATTTT. It is translated as CASSYTGVVDTQYF.

This rearrangement joins TRBV5-1 to TRBJ2-7; D perhaps matches TRBD1 (6 bases). Trimming shortened V by 0 bases and J by 3 bases, and 13 bases separated the two germline ends. The germline V gene encodes CDR1 SGHRS and CDR2 YFSETQ. This CDR3 is built from 15 residues. The CDR3 DNA is TGCGCCAGCAGCTTGGAATGGACAGCTAACTACGAGCAGTACTTC. This sequence encodes CASSLEWTANYEQYF.

There are a few counts of this clonotype. The genes are TRBV10-3 and TRBJ2-7; TRBD1 matches at 10 bases. The germline CDR1 and CDR2 sequences are ENHRY and SYGVKD. V dropped 6 bases and J dropped 6; count of bases not matched to a gene: 5. The CDR3 length is 13 residues. The CDR3 DNA sequence: TGTGCCATCAGGGGACAGGGGAAAGGCGAGCAGTACTTC. Protein product: CAIRGQGKGEQYF.

Regarding this clonotype: This may stem from a read error, because a much larger clone lies one nucleotide away. In nucleotides, the CDR3 is TGTGCCAACAGTTTGAGGGGATGGGACAATGAGCAGTTCTTC. This sequence encodes CANSLRGWDNEQFF. The chain uses TRBV27 and TRBJ2-1; D might be TRBD1 or TRBD2, each matching 5 bases. The CDR3 has 14 residues. Germline loops: CDR1 MNHEY, CDR2 SMNVEV (reference sequence).

This clonotype showed up just a few times. J is TRBJ2-3 and V is TRBV10-3; the D is unclear. The CDR3 has 11 residues. Trimming stripped 3 bases from V and 8 bases from J, with 6 bases between. Germline V gives CDR1 ENHRY, CDR2 SYGVKD. Written as DNA, the CDR3 is TGTGCCATCAGTGATTTGAGTACGCAGTATTTT. It yields the protein CAISDLSTQYF.

The CDR3 DNA reads TGTGCCAGCAGTTTTGGACAGCTCTACAATGAGCAGTTCTTC. As protein: CASSFGQLYNEQFF. The chain recombines TRBV12-3 or TRBV12-4 with TRBJ2-1, with TRBD1 as a possible D gene (6 bases). The V end lost 3 bases, the J end lost 3 bases, and 9 bases lay between the germline ends. The CDR3 is 14 amino acids.

There are a few counts of this clonotype. The V call is TRBV6-2 or TRBV6-3, the J call TRBJ2-1, with 8 bases matching TRBD2. This CDR3 has 15 amino acids. Looked up from germline, CDR1 is MNHEY and CDR2 is SVGEGT. V shed 0 bases, J shed 8 bases, and the junction held 6 bases outside the gene matches. The CDR3 DNA follows: TGTGCCAGCAGTTACTCAGGAAGCGGGGGTTATGAGCAGTTCTTC. This gives the protein CASSYSGSGGYEQFF.

This clonotype showed up just a few times. The chain employs TRBV9 and TRBJ2-3; D is ambiguous. Trimming stripped 0 bases from V and 4 bases from J, with 3 bases between. The CDR3 is 12 residues long. In germline, CDR1 is SGDLS, CDR2 YYNGEE. CDR3 in amino acids: CASSVGADTQYF. For the CDR3, the DNA is TGTGCCAGCAGCGTAGGAGCAGATACGCAGTATTTT.